The rows below give T cell receptor beta chains drawn from one sample of a study of T cell changes during pregnancy in multiple sclerosis. Assay: immunoSEQ multiplex PCR; the TCRdb copy retains only in-frame clones and omits some. The repertoire consists of 100,000 or so clones, with about 91% occurring once and the leading ten covering about 3.1%. The sample in question was peripheral blood, obtained in the second trimester of pregnancy. All receptors derive from a female donor with multiple sclerosis, enrolled in a pregnancy study. Each CDR3 is given with its conserved first and last residue. The order of the fields is J gene, D gene, V gene, clone size, CDR3 protein, CDR3 DNA. D genes are given only for firm matches. Not all rows give a size; the values are once, few, many and, for expanded clones, a class.

J: TRBJ2-7; D: NA; V: TRBV10-3; size: NA; CDR3: CAISESPSTRLKYEQYF; DNA: TGTGCCATCAGTGAGTCGCCGAGTACGCGCCTAAAGTACGAGCAGTACTTC
J: TRBJ2-5; D: TRBD2; V: TRBV7-2; size: NA; CDR3: CASTMALSGRARETQYF; DNA: TGTGCCAGCACCATGGCCCTGAGCGGGAGGGCCCGGGAGACCCAGTACTTC
J: TRBJ1-3; D: TRBD1; V: TRBV28; size: NA; CDR3: CASSPGQGISGNTIYF; DNA: TGTGCCAGCAGTCCAGGACAGGGGATCTCTGGAAACACCATATATTTT
J: TRBJ2-1; D: NA; V: TRBV6-1; size: NA; CDR3: CASGLARVYNEQFF; DNA: TGTGCCAGCGGGTTAGCTCGGGTCTACAATGAGCAGTTCTTC
J: TRBJ2-1; D: TRBD2; V: TRBV7-2; size: NA; CDR3: CASSSGTSGRGNEQFF; DNA: TGTGCCAGCAGCTCCGGGACTAGCGGGAGGGGCAATGAGCAGTTCTTC
J: TRBJ2-2; D: NA; V: TRBV7-2; size: once; CDR3: CASSLAPPYPGELFF; DNA: TGTGCCAGCAGCTTAGCACCCCCCTACCCCGGGGAGCTGTTTTTT
J: TRBJ1-2; D: NA; V: TRBV6-1; size: few; CDR3: CASSESGGAHYGYTF; DNA: TGTGCCAGCAGCGAGTCAGGAGGGGCCCACTATGGCTACACCTTC
J: TRBJ2-7; D: NA; V: TRBV16; size: NA; CDR3: CASSQSTTFEQYF; DNA: TGTGCCAGCAGCCAATCCACGACATTCGAGCAGTACTTC
J: TRBJ2-7; D: TRBD2; V: TRBV5-1; size: NA; CDR3: CASSLLPSGSYEQYF; DNA: TGCGCCAGCAGCTTGCTACCTAGCGGGAGCTACGAGCAGTACTTC
J: TRBJ2-1; D: TRBD2; V: TRBV5-4; size: NA; CDR3: CASSVGTTYNEQFF; DNA: TGTGCCAGCAGCGTTGGGACTACTTACAATGAGCAGTTCTTC
J: TRBJ2-5; D: NA; V: TRBV9; size: NA; CDR3: CASSGQGETQYF; DNA: TGTGCCAGCAGCGGGCAGGGAGAGACCCAGTACTTC
J: TRBJ2-1; D: NA; V: TRBV4-1; size: NA; CDR3: CASSQDLNEQFF; DNA: TGCGCCAGCAGCCAAGATCTAAATGAGCAGTTCTTC
J: TRBJ2-1; D: NA; V: TRBV7-2; size: NA; CDR3: CASSFDGVNNEQFF; DNA: TGTGCCAGCAGCTTCGACGGAGTCAACAATGAGCAGTTCTTC
J: TRBJ1-1; D: NA; V: TRBV6-5; size: NA; CDR3: CASPGKGVNTEAFF; DNA: TGTGCCAGCCCAGGTAAGGGGGTAAACACTGAAGCTTTCTTT
J: TRBJ2-3; D: TRBD2; V: TRBV2; size: NA; CDR3: CASRRGLAGVDTQYF; DNA: TGTGCCAGCAGGAGAGGACTAGCGGGAGTAGATACGCAGTATTTT
J: TRBJ1-4; D: TRBD1; V: TRBV9; size: medium-sized; CDR3: CASSPGTGTTNEKLFF; DNA: TGTGCCAGCAGCCCGGGGACAGGGACCACTAATGAAAAACTGTTTTTT
J: TRBJ1-2; D: NA; V: TRBV6-5; size: NA; CDR3: CASREGLGYTF; DNA: TGTGCCAGCAGGGAGGGACTTGGCTACACCTTC
J: TRBJ1-5; D: NA; V: TRBV28; size: NA; CDR3: CASSLATTVRQPQHF; DNA: TGTGCCAGCAGTTTGGCGACAACTGTACGTCAGCCCCAGCATTTT
J: TRBJ2-1; D: NA; V: TRBV6-6; size: NA; CDR3: CASSESGGEQFF; DNA: TGTGCCAGCAGCGAATCGGGGGGCGAGCAGTTCTTC
J: TRBJ2-5; D: NA; V: TRBV2; size: NA; CDR3: CASSVSGQKGETQYF; DNA: TGTGCCAGCAGTGTGAGCGGGCAGAAGGGGGAGACCCAGTACTTC
J: TRBJ2-3; D: TRBD2; V: TRBV30; size: NA; CDR3: CAWSVLGLAGDTQYF; DNA: TGTGCCTGGAGTGTACTCGGACTAGCGGGAGATACGCAGTATTTT
J: TRBJ2-7; D: NA; V: TRBV9; size: NA; CDR3: CASSVGGEWGYEQYF; DNA: TGTGCCAGCAGCGTAGGGGGGGAGTGGGGATACGAGCAGTACTTC
J: TRBJ1-4; D: NA; V: TRBV28; size: once; CDR3: CASSLGTGKILAEKLFF; DNA: TGTGCCAGCAGTTTAGGCACAGGGAAAATACTGGCTGAAAAACTGTTTTTT
J: TRBJ1-4; D: NA; V: TRBV6-5; size: NA; CDR3: CASSYGGRIEKLFF; DNA: TGTGCCAGTAGCTACGGGGGCAGGATTGAAAAACTGTTTTTT
J: TRBJ2-5; D: TRBD1; V: TRBV27; size: NA; CDR3: CASSSYSGQGETQYF; DNA: TGTGCCAGCAGTTCGTACTCGGGACAGGGTGAGACCCAGTACTTC
J: TRBJ2-5; D: TRBD2; V: TRBV14; size: NA; CDR3: CASSSSRRRGAPWTQYF; DNA: TGTGCCAGCAGCTCCTCTCGACGGCGGGGGGCCCCGTGGACCCAGTACTTC
J: TRBJ1-5; D: TRBD1; V: TRBV28; size: NA; CDR3: CASSRQGAKQPQHF; DNA: TGTGCCAGCAGCCGACAGGGGGCAAAGCAGCCCCAGCATTTT
J: TRBJ1-4; D: NA; V: TRBV6-1; size: NA; CDR3: CAIRRNNEKLFF; DNA: TGTGCCATCAGGAGGAATAATGAAAAACTGTTTTTT
J: TRBJ1-5; D: TRBD1; V: TRBV27; size: NA; CDR3: CASSHGQGNQPQHF; DNA: TGTGCCAGCAGCCATGGACAGGGGAATCAGCCCCAGCATTTT
J: TRBJ2-2; D: TRBD1; V: TRBV9; size: NA; CDR3: CASSVLQGSGELFF; DNA: TGTGCCAGCAGCGTTTTACAGGGGTCCGGGGAGCTGTTTTTT
J: TRBJ2-3; D: NA; V: TRBV6-1; size: NA; CDR3: CASSERVLGTDTQYF; DNA: TGTGCCAGCAGTGAACGGGTGCTAGGCACAGATACGCAGTATTTT
J: TRBJ2-7; D: TRBD1; V: TRBV7-9; size: NA; CDR3: CASSSSGTGHFYEQYF; DNA: TGTGCCAGCAGCTCTTCCGGGACAGGGCATTTCTACGAGCAGTACTTC
J: TRBJ2-5; D: TRBD2; V: TRBV19; size: NA; CDR3: CATSGGVGETQYF; DNA: TGTGCCACTAGCGGGGGGGTCGGGGAGACCCAGTACTTC
J: TRBJ2-7; D: TRBD2; V: TRBV5-4; size: once; CDR3: CASSPGTSGQTGEQYF; DNA: TGTGCCAGCAGCCCCGGGACTAGCGGACAGACGGGAGAGCAGTACTTC
J: TRBJ2-5; D: TRBD2; V: TRBV4-1; size: NA; CDR3: CASSRSPSGQETQYF; DNA: TGCGCCAGCAGCCGCTCGCCTAGCGGTCAAGAGACCCAGTACTTC
J: TRBJ1-2; D: TRBD1; V: TRBV28; size: NA; CDR3: CASSATGTVSDGYTF; DNA: TGTGCCAGCAGCGCTACCGGGACAGTTTCCGATGGCTACACCTTC
J: TRBJ2-2; D: NA; V: TRBV11-2; size: once; CDR3: CASSLIPSRGTGELFF; DNA: TGTGCCAGCAGCCTTATACCTTCCCGAGGCACCGGGGAGCTGTTTTTT
J: TRBJ2-1; D: NA; V: TRBV28; size: NA; CDR3: CASRTGGGFYEQFF; DNA: TGTGCCAGCAGAACGGGAGGGGGCTTTTATGAGCAGTTCTTC
J: TRBJ2-1; D: TRBD2; V: TRBV6-5; size: NA; CDR3: CASSYIGLAYNEQFF; DNA: TGTGCCAGCAGTTACATCGGACTAGCATACAATGAGCAGTTCTTC